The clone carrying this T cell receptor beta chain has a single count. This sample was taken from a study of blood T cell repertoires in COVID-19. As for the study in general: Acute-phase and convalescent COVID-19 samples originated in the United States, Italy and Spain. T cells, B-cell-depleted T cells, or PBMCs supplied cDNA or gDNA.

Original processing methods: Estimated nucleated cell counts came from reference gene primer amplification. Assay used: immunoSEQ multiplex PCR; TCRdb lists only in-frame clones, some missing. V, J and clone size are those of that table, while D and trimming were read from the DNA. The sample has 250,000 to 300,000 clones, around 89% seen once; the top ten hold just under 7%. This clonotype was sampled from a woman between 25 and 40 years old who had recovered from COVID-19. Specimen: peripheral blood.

The CDR3 DNA reads TGTGCCAGCAGCAAGCCCGCCGAGAACTATGGCTACACCTTC. This translates into CASSKPAENYGYTF. The J gene is TRBJ1-2, the V gene TRBV13; D gene unclear. Between the trimmed V and J ends, which lost 5 bases and 2 bases, there was a span of 12 bases. The CDR3 covers 14 residues. Germline assignment: CDR1 PRHDT and CDR2 FYEKMQ (reference sequence). Full variable domain (remainder filled in from reference TRBV13 and TRBJ1-2): AAGVIQSPRHLIKEKRETATLKCYPIPRHDTVYWYQQGPGQDPQFLISFYEKMQSDKGSIPDRFSAQQFSDYHSELNMSSLELGDSALYFCASSKPAENYGYTFGSGTRLTVV.